One sample yielded the 18 T cell receptor beta chains listed below, sequenced in a study of cytomegalovirus exposure and HLA in healthy donors. Primers included in the PCR were 60 Vbeta and 13 Jbeta primers. Measured with immunoSEQ multiplex PCR; TCRdb has only the in-frame clones, and not every one. The table lists tens of thousands of clones, roughly 80% of them singletons. Sequencing input: PBMCs. Source of these receptors: a man aged 35 to 55 in good health and CMV-seronegative.

The V and J genes are TRBV7-9 and TRBJ1-6; D call uncertain. The CDR3 sequence is 15 residues long. V lost 5 bases, J lost 5 bases, and 13 bases lay in between. Germline lookup yields CDR1 SEHNR and CDR2 FQNEAQ (reference sequence). This chain's CDR3 is CASSPATGNNSPLHF. DNA for the CDR3: TGTGCCAGCAGCCCTGCCACGGGTAATAATTCACCCCTCCACTTT.

The table lists this clone with a few counts. The chain joins TRBV4-1 to TRBJ2-1; no clear D. The CDR3 consists of 16 residues. CDR1 and CDR2 from the germline V gene are MGHRA and YSYEKL. Trimming removed 3 bases at V and 6 bases at J, with 18 bases between. CDR3 region: CASSQRSLRSTNEQFF. The CDR3, as DNA: TGCGCCAGCAGCCAGCGAAGTCTCAGGTCCACCAATGAGCAGTTCTTC.

This clone was counted a single time. This sequence joins TRBV2 and TRBJ2-5; D unresolved. The ends were cut back, 2 bases at V and 4 bases at J, with 8 bases in the middle. This CDR3 is 13 amino acids long. Germline V gene lookup returns CDR1 SNHLY and CDR2 FYNNEI. CDR3 in amino acids: CASSEFYGETQYF. The DNA for the CDR3 is TGTGCCAGCAGTGAATTCTATGGAGAGACCCAGTACTTC.

A single count supports this clone. The chain uses TRBV29-1 and TRBJ2-2; D uncertain. Germline V lookup: CDR1 SQVTM, CDR2 ANQGSEA. This CDR3 has 11 amino acids. V lost 4 bases, J lost 6 bases, and 6 bases lay in between. The CDR3 DNA reads TGCAGCGTTGGTGGGCCCGGGGAGCTGTTTTTT. Translating it yields CSVGGPGELFF.

The chain uses TRBV28 and TRBJ1-2, with TRBD1 identical over 7 bases. The germline V gene has CDR1 MDHEN and CDR2 SYDVKM. Losses at the gene ends were 3 bases for V and 4 bases for J; bases not matched to a gene: 5. The CDR3 length is 14 residues. The CDR3 region has the DNA TGTGCCAGCAGTTTTCCCGACAGGGCCTATGGCTACACCTTC. Amino acid sequence: CASSFPDRAYGYTF.

V gene TRBV19 combines with J gene TRBJ1-2, with TRBD1 matching 7 bases. The V and J ends lost 6 bases and 8 bases, in that order; junction bases with no gene match: 12. Germline V gene lookup returns CDR1 LNHDA and CDR2 SQIVND (reference sequence). The CDR3 is 14 residues long. The CDR3 bases are TGTGCCAGTAGGACCGGAGGGGGCGCGTTCGGCTACACCTTC. Protein: CASRTGGGAFGYTF.

The genes are TRBV4-1 and TRBJ1-4; 8 nucleotides align to TRBD1. Germline-derived CDR1 and CDR2 are MGHRA and YSYEKL. The V segment lost 3 bases and the J segment 5 bases; nucleotides outside the gene matches: 5. The length of the CDR3 is 15 residues. The chain's CDR3 is CASSHPGQANEKLFF. Here the CDR3 DNA reads TGCGCCAGCAGCCACCCGGGACAGGCGAATGAAAAACTGTTTTTT.

This clone has just a few counts. The rearrangement joins TRBV10-1 to TRBJ1-1; D gene uncertain. The germline V gene has CDR1 WNHNN and CDR2 SYGVQD (reference sequence). This CDR3 contains 14 residues. The V gene lost 4 bases and the J gene lost 1 base, with 10 bases spanning the gap. The CDR3 coding sequence is TGCGCCAGCAGTGCACTGAAAGCGAACACTGAAGCTTTCTTT. This sequence encodes CASSALKANTEAFF.

V is TRBV5-1 and J is TRBJ1-5; D gene ambiguous. CDR1 and CDR2 (germline): SGHRS, YFSETQ. V lost 4 bases, J lost 4 bases, and 15 bases lay in between. The CDR3 has 15 amino acids. The CDR3 reads CASSGQGGPNQPQHF. CDR3 coding DNA: TGCGCCAGCAGCGGGCAAGGAGGGCCTAATCAGCCCCAGCATTTT. Variable domain in full (rest from reference TRBV5-1 and TRBJ1-5): KAGVTQTPRYLIKTRGQQVTLSCSPISGHRSVSWYQQTPGQGLQFLFEYFSETQRNKGNFPGRFSGRQFSNSRSEMNVSTLELGDSALYLCASSGQGGPNQPQHFGDGTRLSIL.

The rearrangement joins TRBV7-8 to TRBJ1-4; 7 bases map to TRBD1. Losses at the gene ends were 1 base for V and 7 bases for J; bases not matched to a gene: 6. CDR1 SGHVS and CDR2 FQNEAQ come from the germline V gene. CDR3 length: 15 residues. CDR3 protein: CASSLEPEGAEKLFF. The CDR3 bases are TGTGCCAGCAGCTTAGAACCGGAGGGGGCTGAAAAACTGTTTTTT. Looking up the rest from reference TRBV7-8 and TRBJ1-4 gives the full variable domain: GAGVSQSPRYKVAKRGQDVALRCDPISGHVSLFWYQQALGQGPEFLTYFQNEAQLDKSGLPSDRFFAERPEGSVSTLKIQRTQQEDSAVYLCASSLEPEGAEKLFFGSGTQLSVL.

V is TRBV7-9 and J is TRBJ2-5; 7 bases fit TRBD1. J was trimmed by 3 bases and V by 7 bases; bases with no gene match: 8. CDR1 and CDR2 from the germline V gene are SEHNR and FQNEAQ (reference sequence). CDR3 size: 14 residues. The CDR3: CASIYRGTEETQYF. The CDR3 nucleotides read TGTGCCAGCATCTACAGGGGCACGGAAGAGACCCAGTACTTC.

V usage is TRBV10-1 and J usage is TRBJ1-2, with no clear D. V lost 3 bases and J 3 bases, leaving 8 bases between the germline ends. The CDR3 has 13 amino acids. From germline, CDR1 is WNHNN and CDR2 SYGVQD (reference sequence). The DNA of the CDR3 is TGCGCCAGCAGTGATCGGGTCGACTATGGCTACACCTTC. This gives the protein CASSDRVDYGYTF.

Worth noting for this clone: This CDR3 is also generated by other DNA sequences in the sample. The genes are TRBV2 and TRBJ1-1; a weak D match, TRBD1 (5 bases). This CDR3 comprises 13 residues. V lost 6 bases and J lost 1, with 9 bases in between. Germline V gives CDR1 SNHLY, CDR2 FYNNEI. The DNA of the CDR3 is TGTGCCAGCAGGGGAACAGGGAACACTGAAGCTTTCTTT. It encodes CASRGTGNTEAFF.

This clone was seen only a few times. This chain's CDR3 is CASSRVGNTEAFF. The CDR3 DNA reads TGTGCCAGCTCGAGGGTGGGGAACACTGAAGCTTTCTTT. The chain is built from TRBV11-2 and TRBJ1-1, with D unclear. V shed 8 bases and J shed 1 base, with 11 bases lying between them. CDR1 and CDR2 (germline): SGHAT, FQNNGV. The CDR3 is 13 amino acids.

This clone was recorded only once. This chain uses TRBV10-3 with TRBJ1-1, with unresolved D. CDR3 length: 16 amino acids. The ends were cut back, 2 bases at V and 3 bases at J, with 16 bases in the middle. Germline assignment: CDR1 ENHRY and CDR2 SYGVKD. The DNA for the CDR3 is TGTGCCATCAGTGAGGAGAAAGGGAGCGGGGACACTGAAGCTTTCTTT. Translated, it gives CAISEEKGSGDTEAFF.

The chain joins TRBV7-3 to TRBJ2-5, with 7 bases aligning to TRBD2. J lost 7 bases, V lost 1 base, and 6 bases had no gene match. The CDR3 loop spans 14 amino acids. Germline CDR1 reads SGHTA; CDR2 reads FQGTGA. CDR3: CASSLNTASGTQYF. The CDR3 nucleotides are TGTGCCAGCAGCTTAAATACTGCTAGCGGGACCCAGTACTTC.

The chain carries TRBV5-1 and TRBJ1-1, with 8 bases fitting TRBD1. With V trimmed by 2 bases and J by 3 bases, 12 bases remained unmatched. The CDR3 runs to 17 residues. Germline V gene sequence: CDR1 SGHRS, CDR2 YFSETQ. CDR3 coding DNA: TGCGCCAGCAGCTTCCCCTCGATCAGGGGGCGGGACACTGAAGCTTTCTTT. Translation: CASSFPSIRGRDTEAFF.

V usage is TRBV19 and J usage is TRBJ2-3; a weak D match, TRBD2 (7 bases). This CDR3 has 15 residues. Germline V CDR1 and CDR2: LNHDA, SQIVND (reference sequence). V dropped 1 base and J dropped 2 bases, with 10 bases sitting between them. This CDR3 reads CASSIAGGLTDTQYF. The CDR3 bases are TGTGCCAGTAGTATAGCGGGGGGCCTCACAGATACGCAGTATTTT.